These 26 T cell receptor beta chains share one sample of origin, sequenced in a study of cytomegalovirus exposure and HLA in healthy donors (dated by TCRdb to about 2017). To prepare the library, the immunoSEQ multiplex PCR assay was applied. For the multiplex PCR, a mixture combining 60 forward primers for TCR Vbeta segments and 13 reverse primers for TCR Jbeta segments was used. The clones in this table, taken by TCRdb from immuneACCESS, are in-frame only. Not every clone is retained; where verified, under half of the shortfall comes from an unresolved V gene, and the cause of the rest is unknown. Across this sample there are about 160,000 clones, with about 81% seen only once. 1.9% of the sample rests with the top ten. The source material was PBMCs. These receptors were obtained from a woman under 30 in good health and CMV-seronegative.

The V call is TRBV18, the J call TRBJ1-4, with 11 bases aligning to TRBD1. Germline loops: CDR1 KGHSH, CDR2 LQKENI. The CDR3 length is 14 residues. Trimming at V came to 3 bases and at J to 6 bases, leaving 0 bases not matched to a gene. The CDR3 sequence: CASSPDRGHEKLFF. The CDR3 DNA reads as TGTGCCAGCTCACCGGACAGGGGGCATGAAAAACTGTTTTTT.

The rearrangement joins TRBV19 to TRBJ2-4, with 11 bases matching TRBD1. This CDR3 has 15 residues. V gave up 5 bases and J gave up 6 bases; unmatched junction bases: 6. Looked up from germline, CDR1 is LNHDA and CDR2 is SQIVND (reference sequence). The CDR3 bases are TGTGCCAGTAGTCCCGCCGGGACAGGGGGAAACATTCAGTACTTC. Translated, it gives CASSPAGTGGNIQYF.

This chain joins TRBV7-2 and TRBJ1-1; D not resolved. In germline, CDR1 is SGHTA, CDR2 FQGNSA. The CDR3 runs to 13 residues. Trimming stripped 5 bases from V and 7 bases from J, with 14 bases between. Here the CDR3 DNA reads TGTGCCAGCAGCCCAAACTCCGCGATTGAAGCTTTCTTT. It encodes CASSPNSAIEAFF.

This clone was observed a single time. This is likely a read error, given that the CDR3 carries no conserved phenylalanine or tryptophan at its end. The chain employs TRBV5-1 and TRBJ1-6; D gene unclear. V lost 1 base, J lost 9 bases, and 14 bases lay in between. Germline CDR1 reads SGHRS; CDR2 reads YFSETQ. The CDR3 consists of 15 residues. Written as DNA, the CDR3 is TGCGCCAGCAGCTTGAGGGCAGCGGAAATTTCACCCCTCCACCTT. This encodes CASSLRAAEISPLHL.

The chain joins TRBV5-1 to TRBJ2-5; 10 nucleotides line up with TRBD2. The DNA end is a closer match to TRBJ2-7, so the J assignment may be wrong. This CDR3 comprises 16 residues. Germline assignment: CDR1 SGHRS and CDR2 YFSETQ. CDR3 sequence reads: CASRWKASGRDDEQYF. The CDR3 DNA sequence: TGCGCCAGCAGGTGGAAAGCTAGCGGGAGAGACGACGAGCAGTACTTC.

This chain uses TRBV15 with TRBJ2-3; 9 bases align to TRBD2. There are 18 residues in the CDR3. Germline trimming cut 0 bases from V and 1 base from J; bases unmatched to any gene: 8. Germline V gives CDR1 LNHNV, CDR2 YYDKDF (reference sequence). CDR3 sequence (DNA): TGTGCCACCAGCAGAGATTGGATAGCGGGGGTAGGCACAGATACGCAGTATTTT. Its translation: CATSRDWIAGVGTDTQYF.

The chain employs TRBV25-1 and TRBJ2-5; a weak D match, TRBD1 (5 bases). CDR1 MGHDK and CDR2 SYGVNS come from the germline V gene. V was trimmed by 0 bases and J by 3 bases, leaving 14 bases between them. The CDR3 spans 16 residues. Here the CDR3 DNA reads TGTGCCAGCAGTGAATATATTCGGGCAGGGAAAGAGACCCAGTACTTC. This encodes CASSEYIRAGKETQYF.

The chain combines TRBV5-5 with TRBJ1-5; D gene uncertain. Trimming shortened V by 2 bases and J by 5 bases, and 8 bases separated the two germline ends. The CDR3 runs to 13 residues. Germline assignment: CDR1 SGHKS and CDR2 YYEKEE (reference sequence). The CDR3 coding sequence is TGTGCCAGCAGCTTAATAGCAGATCAGCCCCAGCATTTT. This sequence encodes CASSLIADQPQHF.

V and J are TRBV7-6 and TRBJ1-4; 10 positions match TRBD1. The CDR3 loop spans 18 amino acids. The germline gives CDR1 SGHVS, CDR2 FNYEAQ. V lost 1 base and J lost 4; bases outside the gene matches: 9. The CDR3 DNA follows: TGTGCCAGCAGCTTAGGCCGGGGACAGGGGTCAGTTAATGAAAAACTGTTTTTT. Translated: CASSLGRGQGSVNEKLFF.

The CDR3 region has the DNA TGTGCCAGCAGCAGGGGGGGGCTAGCGGGAGGCCCATACGAGCAGTACTTC. Its protein is CASSRGGLAGGPYEQYF. The V and J genes are TRBV9 and TRBJ2-7, with 11 bases fitting TRBD2. Per germline, CDR1 SGDLS and CDR2 YYNGEE. The length of the CDR3 is 17 residues. J lost 4 bases, V lost 4 bases, and 13 bases had no gene match. Full variable domain (rest looked up from reference TRBV9 and TRBJ2-7): DSGVTQTPKHLITATGQRVTLRCSPRSGDLSVYWYQQSLDQGLQFLIQYYNGEERAKGNILERFSAQQFPDLHSELNLSSLELGDSALYFCASSRGGLAGGPYEQYFGPGTRLTVT.

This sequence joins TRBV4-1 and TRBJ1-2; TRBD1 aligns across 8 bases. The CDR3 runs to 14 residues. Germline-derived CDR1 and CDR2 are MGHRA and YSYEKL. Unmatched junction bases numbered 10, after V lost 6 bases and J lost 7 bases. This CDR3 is CASRRTGGAGGYTF. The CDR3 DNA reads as TGCGCCAGCAGGAGAACAGGGGGGGCCGGTGGCTACACCTTC.

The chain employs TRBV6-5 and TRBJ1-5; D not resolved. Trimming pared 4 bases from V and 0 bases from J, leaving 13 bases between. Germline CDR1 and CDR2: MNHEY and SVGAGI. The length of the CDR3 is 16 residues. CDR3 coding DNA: TGTGCCAGCAGTTTTTCTTCAGAAAATAGCAATCAGCCCCAGCATTTT. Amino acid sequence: CASSFSSENSNQPQHF.

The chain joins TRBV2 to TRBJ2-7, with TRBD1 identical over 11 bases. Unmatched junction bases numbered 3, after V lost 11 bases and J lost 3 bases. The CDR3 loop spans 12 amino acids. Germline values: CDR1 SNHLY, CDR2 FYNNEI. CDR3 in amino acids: CAGGTGGYEQYF. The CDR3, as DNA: TGTGCCGGAGGGACAGGGGGCTACGAGCAGTACTTC.

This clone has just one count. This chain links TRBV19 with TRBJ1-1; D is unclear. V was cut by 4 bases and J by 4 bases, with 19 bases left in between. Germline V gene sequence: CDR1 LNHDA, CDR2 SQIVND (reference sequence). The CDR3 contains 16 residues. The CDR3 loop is CASSKTSTGIATEAFF. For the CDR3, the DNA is TGTGCCAGTAGTAAAACCTCTACCGGGATCGCCACTGAAGCTTTCTTT.

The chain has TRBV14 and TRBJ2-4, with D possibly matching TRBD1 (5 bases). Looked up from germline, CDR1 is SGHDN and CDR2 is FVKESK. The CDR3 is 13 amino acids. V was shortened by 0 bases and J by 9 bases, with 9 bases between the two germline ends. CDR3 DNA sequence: TGTGCCAGCAGCCAAGATTCAGGGTCCATTCAGTACTTC. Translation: CASSQDSGSIQYF.

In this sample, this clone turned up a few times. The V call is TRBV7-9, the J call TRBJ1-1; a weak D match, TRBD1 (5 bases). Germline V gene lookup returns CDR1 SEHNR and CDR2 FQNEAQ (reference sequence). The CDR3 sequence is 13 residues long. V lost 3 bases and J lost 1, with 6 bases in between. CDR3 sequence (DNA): TGTGCCAGCAGCTTTACAGGGAACACTGAAGCTTTCTTT. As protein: CASSFTGNTEAFF.

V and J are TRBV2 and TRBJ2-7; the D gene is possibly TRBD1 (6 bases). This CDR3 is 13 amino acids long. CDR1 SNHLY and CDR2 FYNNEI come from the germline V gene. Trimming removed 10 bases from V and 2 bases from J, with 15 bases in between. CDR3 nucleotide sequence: TGTGCCACCAAACAGGGTGGCACCTACGAGCAGTACTTC. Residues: CATKQGGTYEQYF.

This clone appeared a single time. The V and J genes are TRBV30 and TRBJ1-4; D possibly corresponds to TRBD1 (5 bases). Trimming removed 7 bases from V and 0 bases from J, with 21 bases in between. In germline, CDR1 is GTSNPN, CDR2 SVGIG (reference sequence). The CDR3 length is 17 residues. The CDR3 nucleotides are TGTGCCTCCGGCCTGCTGGGGGGGGGAGCAACTAATGAAAAACTGTTTTTT. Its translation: CASGLLGGGATNEKLFF.

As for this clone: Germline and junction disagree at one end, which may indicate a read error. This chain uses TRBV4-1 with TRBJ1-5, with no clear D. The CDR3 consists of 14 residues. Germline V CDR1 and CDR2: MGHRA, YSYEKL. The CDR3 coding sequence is TGCGCCAGCAGCCAACTCGGGTTAAATCAGTCCCAGCATTTT. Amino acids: CASSQLGLNQSQHF.

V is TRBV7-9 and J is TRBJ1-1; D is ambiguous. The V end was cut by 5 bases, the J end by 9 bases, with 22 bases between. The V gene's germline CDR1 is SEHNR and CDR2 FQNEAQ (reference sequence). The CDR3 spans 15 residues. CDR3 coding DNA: TGTGCCAGCAGCATAGACCTCAACCCGGGGTCTAAAGCTTTCTTT. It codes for CASSIDLNPGSKAFF.

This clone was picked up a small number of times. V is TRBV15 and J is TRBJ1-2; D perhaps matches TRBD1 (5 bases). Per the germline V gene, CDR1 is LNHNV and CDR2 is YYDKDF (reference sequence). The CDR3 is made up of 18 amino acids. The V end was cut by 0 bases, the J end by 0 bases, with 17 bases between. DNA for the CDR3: TGTGCCACCAGCAGAGATAGGGGACTATCTGTGGCTAACTATGGCTACACCTTC. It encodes CATSRDRGLSVANYGYTF.

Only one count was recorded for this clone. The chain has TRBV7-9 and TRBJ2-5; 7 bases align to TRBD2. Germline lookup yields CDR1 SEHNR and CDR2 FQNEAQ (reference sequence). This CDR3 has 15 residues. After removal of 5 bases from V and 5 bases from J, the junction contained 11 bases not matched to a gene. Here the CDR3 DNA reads TGTGCCAGCAGCCTACGTTGGACTAGTCGGGAGACCCAGTACTTC. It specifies CASSLRWTSRETQYF. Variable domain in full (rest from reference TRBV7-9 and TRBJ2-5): DTGVSQNPRHKITKRGQNVTFRCDPISEHNRLYWYRQTLGQGPEFLTYFQNEAQLEKSRLLSDRFSAERPKGSFSTLEIQRTEQGDSAMYLCASSLRWTSRETQYFGPGTRLLVL.

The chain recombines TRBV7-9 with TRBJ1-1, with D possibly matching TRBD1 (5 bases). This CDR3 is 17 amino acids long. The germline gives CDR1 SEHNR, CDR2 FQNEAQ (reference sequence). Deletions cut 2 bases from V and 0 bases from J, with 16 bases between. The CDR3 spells CASSLLPGLRVNTEAFF. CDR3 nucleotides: TGTGCCAGCAGCTTACTCCCGGGACTTCGGGTGAACACTGAAGCTTTCTTT.

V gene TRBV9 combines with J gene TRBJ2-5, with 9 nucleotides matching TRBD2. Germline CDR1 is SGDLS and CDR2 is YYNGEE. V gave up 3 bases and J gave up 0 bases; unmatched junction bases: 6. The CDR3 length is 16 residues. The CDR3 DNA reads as TGTGCCAGCAGCGCCCGTGGGACTAGCCACCAAGAGACCCAGTACTTC. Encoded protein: CASSARGTSHQETQYF.

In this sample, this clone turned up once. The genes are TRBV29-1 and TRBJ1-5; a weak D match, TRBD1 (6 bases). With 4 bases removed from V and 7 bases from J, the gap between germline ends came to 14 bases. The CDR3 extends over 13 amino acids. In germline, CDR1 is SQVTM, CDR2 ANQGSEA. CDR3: CSVAAGAGQPQHF. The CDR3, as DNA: TGCAGCGTTGCGGCGGGGGCAGGGCAGCCCCAGCATTTT.

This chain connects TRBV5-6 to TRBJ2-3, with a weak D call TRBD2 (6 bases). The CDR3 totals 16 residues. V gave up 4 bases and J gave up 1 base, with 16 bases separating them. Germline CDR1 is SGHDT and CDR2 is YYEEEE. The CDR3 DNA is TGTGCCAGCAGCCAGAACTACGGGGAGGGCACAGATACGCAGTATTTT. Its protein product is CASSQNYGEGTDTQYF.